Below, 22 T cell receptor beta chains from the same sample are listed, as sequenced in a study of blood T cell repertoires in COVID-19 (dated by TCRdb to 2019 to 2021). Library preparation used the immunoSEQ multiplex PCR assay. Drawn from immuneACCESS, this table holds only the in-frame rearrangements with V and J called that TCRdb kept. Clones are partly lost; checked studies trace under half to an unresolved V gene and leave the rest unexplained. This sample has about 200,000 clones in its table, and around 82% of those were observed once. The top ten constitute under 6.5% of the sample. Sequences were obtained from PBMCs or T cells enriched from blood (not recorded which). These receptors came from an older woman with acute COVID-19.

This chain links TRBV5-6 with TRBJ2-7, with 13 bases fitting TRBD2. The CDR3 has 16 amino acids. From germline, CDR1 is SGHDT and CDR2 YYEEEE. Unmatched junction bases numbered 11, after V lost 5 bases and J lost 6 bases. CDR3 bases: TGTGCCAGCAGTGTAGGGACTAGCGGGACATTAGGCGAGCAGTACTTC. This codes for CASSVGTSGTLGEQYF.

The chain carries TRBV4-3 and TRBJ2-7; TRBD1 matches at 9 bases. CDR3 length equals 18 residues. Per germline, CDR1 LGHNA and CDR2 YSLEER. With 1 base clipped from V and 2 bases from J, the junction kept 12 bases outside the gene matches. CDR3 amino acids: CASSQGFSGTGRTYEQYV. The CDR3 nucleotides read TGCGCCAGCAGCCAAGGGTTCTCCGGGACAGGGAGGACCTACGAGCAGTACGTC.

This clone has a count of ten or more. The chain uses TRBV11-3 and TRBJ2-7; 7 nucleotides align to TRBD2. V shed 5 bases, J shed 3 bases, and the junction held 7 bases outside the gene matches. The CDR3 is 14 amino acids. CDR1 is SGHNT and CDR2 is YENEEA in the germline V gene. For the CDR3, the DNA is TGTGCCAGCAGCCTTAGCGGGCCCAACTACGAGCAGTACTTC. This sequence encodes CASSLSGPNYEQYF.

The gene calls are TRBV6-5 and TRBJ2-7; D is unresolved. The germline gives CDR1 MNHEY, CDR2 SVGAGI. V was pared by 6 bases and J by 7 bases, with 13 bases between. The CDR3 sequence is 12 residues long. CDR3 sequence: CASSAGAREQYF. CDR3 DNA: TGTGCCAGCAGCGCCGGCGCCAGGGAGCAGTACTTC.

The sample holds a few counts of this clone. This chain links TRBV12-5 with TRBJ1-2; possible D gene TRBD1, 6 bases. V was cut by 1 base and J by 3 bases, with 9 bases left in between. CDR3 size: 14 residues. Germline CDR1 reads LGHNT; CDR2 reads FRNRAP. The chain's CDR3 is CASGLGGGHYGYTF. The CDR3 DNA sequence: TGTGCTAGTGGTTTGGGTGGGGGCCACTATGGCTACACCTTC.

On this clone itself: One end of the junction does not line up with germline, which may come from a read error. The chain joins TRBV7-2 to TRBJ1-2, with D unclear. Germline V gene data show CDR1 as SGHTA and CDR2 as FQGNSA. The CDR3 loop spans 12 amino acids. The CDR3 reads CASSLDIGGYTF. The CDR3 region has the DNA TGTGCCAGCAGTTTAGATATTGGCGGCTACACCTTC.

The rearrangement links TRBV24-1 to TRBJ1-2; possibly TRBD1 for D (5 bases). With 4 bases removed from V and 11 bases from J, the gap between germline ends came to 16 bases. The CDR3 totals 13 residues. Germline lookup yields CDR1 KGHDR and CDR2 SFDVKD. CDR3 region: CATSEDGGTSYTF. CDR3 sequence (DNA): TGTGCCACCAGTGAAGACGGAGGGACGTCGTACACCTTC.

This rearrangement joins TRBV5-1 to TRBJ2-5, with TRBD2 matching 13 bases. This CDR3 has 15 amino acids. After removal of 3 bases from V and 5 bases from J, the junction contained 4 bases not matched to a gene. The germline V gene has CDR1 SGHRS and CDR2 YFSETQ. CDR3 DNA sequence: TGCGCCAGCAGCTCCGGACTAGCGGGGGTGGAGACCCAGTACTTC. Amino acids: CASSSGLAGVETQYF.

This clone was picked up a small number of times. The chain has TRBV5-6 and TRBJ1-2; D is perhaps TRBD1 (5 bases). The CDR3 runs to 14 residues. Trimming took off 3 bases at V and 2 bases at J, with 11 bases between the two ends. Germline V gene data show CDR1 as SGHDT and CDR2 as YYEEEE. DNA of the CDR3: TGTGCCAGCAGCTCCCGGGGGTACAACTATGGCTACACCTTC. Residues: CASSSRGYNYGYTF.

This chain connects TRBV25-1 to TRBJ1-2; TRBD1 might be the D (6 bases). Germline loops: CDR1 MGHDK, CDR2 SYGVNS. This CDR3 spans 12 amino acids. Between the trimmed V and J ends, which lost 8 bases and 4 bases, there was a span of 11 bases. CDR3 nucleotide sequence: TGTGCCAGCGTCGGGGGGCTCTATGGCTACACCTTC. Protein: CASVGGLYGYTF.

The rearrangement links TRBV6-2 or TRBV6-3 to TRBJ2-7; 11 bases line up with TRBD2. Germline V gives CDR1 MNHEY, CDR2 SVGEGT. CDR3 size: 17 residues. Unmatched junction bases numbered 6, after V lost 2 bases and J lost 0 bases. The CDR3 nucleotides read TGTGCCAGCAGTTACCTTCCCGGGACTAGCGGCTCCTACGAGCAGTACTTC. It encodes CASSYLPGTSGSYEQYF.

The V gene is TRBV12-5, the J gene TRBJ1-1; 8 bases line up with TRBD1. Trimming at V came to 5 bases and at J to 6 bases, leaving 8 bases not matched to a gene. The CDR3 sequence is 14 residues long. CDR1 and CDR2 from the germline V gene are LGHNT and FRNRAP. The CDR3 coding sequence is TGTGCTAGTGGTCTCGGACAGGGTTCGTCTGAAGCTTTCTTT. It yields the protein CASGLGQGSSEAFF.

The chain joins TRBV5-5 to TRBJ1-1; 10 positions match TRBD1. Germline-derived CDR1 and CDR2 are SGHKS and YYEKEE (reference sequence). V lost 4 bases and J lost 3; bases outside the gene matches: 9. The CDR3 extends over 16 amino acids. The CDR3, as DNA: TGTGCCAGCAGCCCGGGACAGGGGACTTCGGACACTGAAGCTTTCTTT. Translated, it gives CASSPGQGTSDTEAFF. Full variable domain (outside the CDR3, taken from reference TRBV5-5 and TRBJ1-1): DAGVTQSPTHLIKTRGQQVTLRCSPISGHKSVSWYQQVLGQGPQFIFQYYEKEERGRGNFPDRFSARQFPNYSSELNVNALLLGDSALYLCASSPGQGTSDTEAFFGQGTRLTVV.

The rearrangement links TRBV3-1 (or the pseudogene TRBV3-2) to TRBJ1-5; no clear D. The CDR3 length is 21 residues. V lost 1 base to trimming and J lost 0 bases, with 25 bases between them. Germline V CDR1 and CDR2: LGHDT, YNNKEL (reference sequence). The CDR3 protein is CASSQGSIRRTSYYSNQPQHF. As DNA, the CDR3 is TGTGCCAGCAGCCAAGGTAGTATCCGGAGAACCAGCTATTATAGCAATCAGCCCCAGCATTTT.

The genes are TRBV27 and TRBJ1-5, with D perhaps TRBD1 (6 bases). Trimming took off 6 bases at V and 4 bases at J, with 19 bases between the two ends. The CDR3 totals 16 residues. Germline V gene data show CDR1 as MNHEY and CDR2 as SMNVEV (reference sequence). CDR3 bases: TGTGCCAGCAGCCCAAAACCTAAAGACAGGAATCAGCCCCAGCATTTT. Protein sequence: CASSPKPKDRNQPQHF.

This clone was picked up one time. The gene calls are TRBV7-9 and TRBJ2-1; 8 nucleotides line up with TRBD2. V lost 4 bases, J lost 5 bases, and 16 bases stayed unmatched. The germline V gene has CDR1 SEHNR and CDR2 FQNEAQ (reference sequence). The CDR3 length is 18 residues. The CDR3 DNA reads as TGTGCCAGCAGCTCAACCTGGACTACCGGGGGGGAAAACAATGAGCAGTTCTTC. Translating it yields CASSSTWTTGGENNEQFF.

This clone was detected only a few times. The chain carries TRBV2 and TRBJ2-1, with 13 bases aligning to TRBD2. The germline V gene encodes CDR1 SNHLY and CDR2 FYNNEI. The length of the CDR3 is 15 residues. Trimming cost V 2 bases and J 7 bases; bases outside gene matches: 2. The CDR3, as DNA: TGTGCCAGCAGTGAATCGGGACTAGCGGGGAATGAGCAGTTCTTC. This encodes CASSESGLAGNEQFF.

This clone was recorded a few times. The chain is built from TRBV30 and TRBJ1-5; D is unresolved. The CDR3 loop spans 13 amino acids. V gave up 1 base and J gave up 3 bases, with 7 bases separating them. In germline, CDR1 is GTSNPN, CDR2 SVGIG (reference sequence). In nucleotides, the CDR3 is TGTGCCTGGAGTGCAGGTACCAATCAGCCCCAGCATTTT. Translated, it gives CAWSAGTNQPQHF.

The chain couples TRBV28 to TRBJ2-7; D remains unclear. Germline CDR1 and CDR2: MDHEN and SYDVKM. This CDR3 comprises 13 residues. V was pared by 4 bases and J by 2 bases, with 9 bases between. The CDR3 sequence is CASSSAAPYEQYV. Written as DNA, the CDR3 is TGTGCCAGCAGTTCGGCGGCGCCCTACGAGCAGTACGTC.

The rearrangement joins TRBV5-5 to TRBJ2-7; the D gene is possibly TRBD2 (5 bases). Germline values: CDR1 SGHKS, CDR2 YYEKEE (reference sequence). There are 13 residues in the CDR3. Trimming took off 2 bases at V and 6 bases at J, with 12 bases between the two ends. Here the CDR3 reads CASSFEGSAEQYV. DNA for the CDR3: TGTGCCAGCAGCTTTGAGGGATCGGCCGAGCAGTACGTC.

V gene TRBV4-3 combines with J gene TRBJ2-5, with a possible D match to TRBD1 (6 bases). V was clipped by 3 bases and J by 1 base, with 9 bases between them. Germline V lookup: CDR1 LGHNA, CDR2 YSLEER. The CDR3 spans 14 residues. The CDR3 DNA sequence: TGCGCCAGCAGCCACGACAGGTTCCAAGAGACCCAGTACTTC. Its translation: CASSHDRFQETQYF.

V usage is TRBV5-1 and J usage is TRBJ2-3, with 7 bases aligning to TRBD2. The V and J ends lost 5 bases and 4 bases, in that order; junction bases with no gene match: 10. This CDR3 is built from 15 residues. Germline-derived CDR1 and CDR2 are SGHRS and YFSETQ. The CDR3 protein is CASSPPAGVPDTQYF. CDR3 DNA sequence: TGCGCCAGCAGTCCACCCGCGGGGGTTCCAGATACGCAGTATTTT.